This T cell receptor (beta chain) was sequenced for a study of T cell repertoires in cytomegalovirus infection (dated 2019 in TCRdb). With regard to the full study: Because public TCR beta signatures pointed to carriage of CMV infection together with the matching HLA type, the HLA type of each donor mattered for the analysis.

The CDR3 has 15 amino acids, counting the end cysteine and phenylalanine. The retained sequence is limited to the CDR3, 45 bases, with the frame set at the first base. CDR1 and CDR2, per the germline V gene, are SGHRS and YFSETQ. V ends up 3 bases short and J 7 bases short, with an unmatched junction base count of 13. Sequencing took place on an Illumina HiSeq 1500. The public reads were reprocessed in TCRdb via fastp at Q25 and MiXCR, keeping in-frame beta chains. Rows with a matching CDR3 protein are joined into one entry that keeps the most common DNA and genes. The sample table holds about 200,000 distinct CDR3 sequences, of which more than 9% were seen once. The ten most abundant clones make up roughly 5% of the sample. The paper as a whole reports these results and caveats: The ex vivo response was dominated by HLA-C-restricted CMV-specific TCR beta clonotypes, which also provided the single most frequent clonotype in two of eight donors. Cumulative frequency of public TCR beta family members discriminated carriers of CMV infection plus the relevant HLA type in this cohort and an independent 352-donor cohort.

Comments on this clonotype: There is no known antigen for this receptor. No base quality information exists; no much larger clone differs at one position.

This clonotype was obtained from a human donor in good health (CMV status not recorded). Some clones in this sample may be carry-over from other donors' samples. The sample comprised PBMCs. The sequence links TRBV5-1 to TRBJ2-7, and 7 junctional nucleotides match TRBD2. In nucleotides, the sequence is TGCGCCAGCAGCTCCCGACCGAAACTAGCGTTGGAGCAGTACTTC. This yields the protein CASSSRPKLALEQYF. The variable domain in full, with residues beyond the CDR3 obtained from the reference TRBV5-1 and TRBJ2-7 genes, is KAGVTQTPRYLIKTRGQQVTLSCSPISGHRSVSWYQQTPGQGLQFLFEYFSETQRNKGNFPGRFSGRQFSNSRSEMNVSTLELGDSALYLCASSSRPKLALEQYFGPGTRLTVT.